Each of the 29 T cell receptor beta chains below was sequenced from the same sample in a study of early T cells in non-severe SARS-CoV-2 infection. MiXCR, run by TCRdb on the 5' RACE reads, gives a single entry per CDR3 protein. The sample has 25,000 to 30,000 distinct CDR3 sequences, 5% to 6.5% seen once. The sample was whole blood, taken at baseline. Receptor source: an adult who was a healthcare worker with PCR-confirmed SARS-CoV-2 infection or an uninfected control (not recorded which).

This clonotype was recorded at least ten times. The chain combines TRBV6-5 with TRBJ2-5, with D unresolved. V shed 4 bases and J shed 7 bases, with 10 bases lying between them. CDR3 length: 12 residues. Germline lookup yields CDR1 MNHEY and CDR2 SVGAGI. CDR3 sequence (DNA): TGTGCCAGCAGTTCAAAGAGGATGACCCAGTACTTC. Its translation: CASSSKRMTQYF.

This chain connects TRBV3-1 to TRBJ1-1, with 7 positions matching TRBD1. This CDR3 is 16 amino acids long. The germline V gene encodes CDR1 LGHDT and CDR2 YNNKEL (reference sequence). Trimming removed 0 bases from V and 3 bases from J; junction bases left unmatched: 7. The CDR3 region has the DNA TGTGCCAGCAGCCAAGATAGTACAGGGGCGCACACTGAAGCTTTCTTT. Protein product: CASSQDSTGAHTEAFF.

This clonotype has ten or more counts. This chain joins TRBV4-3 and TRBJ1-4; maybe TRBD1 (5 bases). With 1 base removed from V and 7 bases from J, the gap between germline ends came to 16 bases. Germline values: CDR1 LGHNA, CDR2 YSLEER. This CDR3 comprises 16 residues. DNA for the CDR3: TGCGCCAGCAGCCAAGGTGCCCGGGGCGAGGGTGAAAAACTGTTTTTT. Protein: CASSQGARGEGEKLFF.

The sample holds a few counts of this clonotype. The chain uses TRBV20-1 and TRBJ2-3; no clear D gene. This CDR3 is 12 amino acids long. V lost 0 bases and J lost 6, with 7 bases in between. Germline lookup yields CDR1 DFQATT and CDR2 SNEGSKA (reference sequence). The DNA of the CDR3 is TGCAGTGCTAGAGAAGGGTGGGATACGCAGTATTTT. As protein: CSAREGWDTQYF.

In its sample, this clonotype was seen many times. The V and J genes are TRBV27 and TRBJ1-2, with no clear D. The CDR3 length is 15 residues. Trimming took off 3 bases at V and 2 bases at J, with 13 bases between the two ends. In germline, CDR1 is MNHEY, CDR2 SMNVEV (reference sequence). The CDR3 region has the DNA TGTGCCAGCAGTTTGTGGAATACGGGCAACTATGGCTACACCTTC. It yields the protein CASSLWNTGNYGYTF.

This clonotype has at least ten counts. The chain recombines TRBV2 with TRBJ1-1, with D possibly being TRBD1 (6 bases). Germline V gene lookup returns CDR1 SNHLY and CDR2 FYNNEI. Trimming shortened V by 6 bases and J by 4 bases, and 12 bases separated the two germline ends. CDR3 length equals 13 residues. The CDR3, as DNA: TGTGCCAGCAGCACCCAAGGGGGCACTGAAGCTTTCTTT. Translating gives CASSTQGGTEAFF.

This clonotype was seen more than once but under ten times. The rearrangement uses TRBV20-1 and TRBJ2-3; the D gene is possibly TRBD2 (5 bases). This CDR3 has 16 residues. Germline loops: CDR1 DFQATT, CDR2 SNEGSKA (reference sequence). The V end lost 2 bases, the J end lost 0 bases, and 15 bases lay between the germline ends. CDR3: CSARIPGLQSTDTQYF. As DNA, the CDR3 is TGCAGTGCTAGAATACCTGGACTCCAGAGCACAGATACGCAGTATTTT.

This chain links TRBV20-1 with TRBJ2-1; 8 bases map to TRBD2. V shed 1 base, J shed 0 bases, and the junction held 2 bases outside the gene matches. Per the germline V gene, CDR1 is DFQATT and CDR2 is SNEGSKA (reference sequence). The CDR3 runs to 15 residues. In DNA, the CDR3 is TGCAGTGCTAGAGGCGGGAGGAGCTCCTACAATGAGCAGTTCTTC. This translates into CSARGGRSSYNEQFF.

This clonotype was seen a few times. The genes are TRBV5-1 and TRBJ2-3; possibly TRBD1 or TRBD2 for D (7 bases each). The CDR3 spans 16 residues. Germline CDR1 and CDR2: SGHRS and YFSETQ. V shed 3 bases and J shed 4 bases, with 18 bases lying between them. CDR3 residues: CASSSQGGRKADTQYF. As DNA, the CDR3 is TGCGCCAGCAGCTCCCAGGGGGGGCGCAAGGCAGATACGCAGTATTTT.

This clonotype was observed many times. V gene TRBV7-9 combines with J gene TRBJ2-3; D not certain. This CDR3 contains 11 residues. Looked up from germline, CDR1 is SEHNR and CDR2 is FQNEAQ (reference sequence). V lost 4 bases, J lost 4 bases, and 3 bases lay in between. CDR3 in DNA: TGTGCCAGCAGCTATGCAGATACGCAGTATTTT. This encodes CASSYADTQYF.

Note on this clonotype: The CDR3 ends on some other residue instead of the conserved phenylalanine or tryptophan, so this is likely a read error. The V and J genes are TRBV7-4 and TRBJ2-7; TRBD2 matches at 8 bases. Germline values: CDR1 SGHVT, CDR2 SQSDAQ. With 4 bases clipped from V and 2 bases from J, the junction kept 10 bases outside the gene matches. CDR3 length: 16 residues. The CDR3, as DNA: TGTGCCAGCAGCTCCCGAGAGTGGCGGGAGGCCTACGAGCAGTACTCC. Translating it yields CASSSREWREAYEQYS.

This clonotype has at least ten counts. This sequence joins TRBV29-1 and TRBJ2-5; no definite D call. The CDR3 extends over 11 amino acids. Germline V gene sequence: CDR1 SQVTM, CDR2 ANQGSEA. The V end was cut by 6 bases, the J end by 5 bases, with 10 bases between. In DNA, the CDR3 is TGCAGCGTACTGGGTTCGGAGACCCAGTACTTC. Amino acids: CSVLGSETQYF.

This clonotype was detected ten times or more. The CDR3: CASSLGRGGDTQYF. DNA for the CDR3: TGTGCCAGCAGCTTAGGGCGAGGGGGGGATACGCAGTATTTT. The chain carries TRBV11-2 and TRBJ2-3; D may be TRBD1 or TRBD2 (6 bases each). This CDR3 region has 14 residues. V lost 1 base and J 6 bases, leaving 11 bases between the germline ends. Germline CDR1 and CDR2: SGHAT and FQNNGV.

The rearrangement uses TRBV5-5 and TRBJ2-1; unclear D gene. V lost 4 bases, J lost 0 bases, and 14 bases lay in between. Germline V gene sequence: CDR1 SGHKS, CDR2 YYEKEE (reference sequence). The CDR3 length is 16 residues. CDR3 nucleotide sequence: TGTGCCAGCAGCACCGTTTTTCGAAGCTCCTACAATGAGCAGTTCTTC. This sequence encodes CASSTVFRSSYNEQFF.

Ten or more counts support this clonotype. The CDR3 protein is CASSFLAGGPEQFF. The DNA for the CDR3 is TGCGCCAGCAGCTTCCTAGCGGGGGGGCCAGAGCAGTTCTTC. The V call is TRBV5-1, the J call TRBJ2-1, with TRBD2 matching over 12 bases. CDR1 is SGHRS, CDR2 YFSETQ, per germline. The CDR3 is 14 amino acids. Unmatched junction bases numbered 4, after V lost 2 bases and J lost 10 bases.

This clonotype was detected ten times or more. The V gene is TRBV7-8, the J gene TRBJ2-5; 7 positions match TRBD2. Germline loops: CDR1 SGHVS, CDR2 FQNEAQ. Unmatched junction bases numbered 9, after V lost 4 bases and J lost 4 bases. CDR3 length: 15 residues. CDR3 bases: TGTGCCAGCAGCTCGGGGGGACCCCCCATAGAGACCCAGTACTTC. It is translated as CASSSGGPPIETQYF.

The chain combines TRBV7-2 with TRBJ2-1; 9 nucleotides match TRBD2. Looked up from germline, CDR1 is SGHTA and CDR2 is FQGNSA. The CDR3 sequence is 14 residues long. Trimming took 4 bases from V and 12 from J; bases not matched to a gene: 10. The CDR3 DNA is TGTGCCAGCAGCTCGAGTGGTAGCGGGGGTATGCAGTTCTTC. Translating gives CASSSSGSGGMQFF.

In this sample, this clonotype turned up many times. This chain joins TRBV5-1 and TRBJ1-6, with TRBD1 matching 10 bases. V shed 3 bases, J shed 7 bases, and the junction held 10 bases outside the gene matches. The length of the CDR3 is 17 residues. Germline lookup yields CDR1 SGHRS and CDR2 YFSETQ. Here the CDR3 DNA reads TGCGCCAGCAGCTGGGGATACCGGGACAGGGGAAATTCACCCCTCCACTTT. Protein sequence: CASSWGYRDRGNSPLHF.

This clonotype was picked up many times. The chain is built from TRBV6-2 or TRBV6-3 and TRBJ2-1, with 8 bases lining up with TRBD2. The CDR3 loop spans 16 amino acids. Germline lookup yields CDR1 MNHEY and CDR2 SVGEGT. J gave up 0 bases and V 6 bases, and 7 bases lay outside the gene matches. CDR3 amino acids: CASRPTSGPSYNEQFF. In DNA form, the CDR3 reads TGTGCCAGCAGACCCACTAGCGGTCCCTCCTACAATGAGCAGTTCTTC.

This clonotype was recorded many times. V gene TRBV5-4 combines with J gene TRBJ2-5; the D gene is possibly TRBD2 (6 bases). The CDR3 spans 15 residues. CDR1 and CDR2 (germline): SGHNT, YYREEE (reference sequence). The ends were cut back, 2 bases at V and 3 bases at J, with 14 bases in the middle. The CDR3: CASSLAGTGEETQYF. CDR3 nucleotide sequence: TGTGCCAGCAGCTTAGCAGGGACTGGGGAAGAGACCCAGTACTTC.

At least ten counts were recorded for this clonotype. The chain employs TRBV5-1 and TRBJ2-3; D uncertain. CDR3 size: 15 residues. Per the germline V gene, CDR1 is SGHRS and CDR2 is YFSETQ. V shed 0 bases and J shed 0 bases, with 8 bases lying between them. CDR3 DNA sequence: TGCGCCAGCAGCTTGGCGGCCGATAGCACAGATACGCAGTATTTT. Its translation is CASSLAADSTDTQYF.

This clonotype was seen repeatedly, ten times or more. V and J are TRBV11-2 and TRBJ1-5; the D gene is possibly TRBD1 (5 bases). The CDR3 is made up of 15 amino acids. Germline lookup yields CDR1 SGHAT and CDR2 FQNNGV. V dropped 5 bases and J dropped 1 base, with 12 bases sitting between them. CDR3 DNA: TGTGCCAGCAGCGCGGCGGGGGGAAGCAATCAGCCCCAGCATTTT. This encodes CASSAAGGSNQPQHF. The full variable domain, with the rest looked up from reference TRBV11-2 and TRBJ1-5, is EAGVAQSPRYKIIEKRQSVAFWCNPISGHATLYWYQQILGQGPKLLIQFQNNGVVDDSQLPKDRFSAERLKGVDSTLKIQPAKLEDSAVYLCASSAAGGSNQPQHFGDGTRLSIL.

This clonotype was seen at least ten times. V and J are TRBV10-3 and TRBJ2-3, with TRBD2 as a possible D gene (5 bases). Deletions cut 6 bases from V and 2 bases from J, with 9 bases between. The CDR3 has 13 amino acids. Germline CDR1 is ENHRY and CDR2 is SYGVKD. For the CDR3, the DNA is TGTGCCATCAGGGACTTCTCCACAGATACGCAGTATTTT. Amino acids: CAIRDFSTDTQYF.

The table lists this clonotype with many counts. The chain recombines TRBV19 with TRBJ2-3; 7 bases fit TRBD2. CDR1 is LNHDA and CDR2 is SQIVND in the germline V gene (reference sequence). The CDR3 totals 16 residues. V shed 1 base, J shed 2 bases, and the junction held 6 bases outside the gene matches. CDR3 nucleotides: TGTGCCAGTAGTATAGGGGGGGGAAGTCCCACAGATACGCAGTATTTT. Translation gives CASSIGGGSPTDTQYF.

In this sample, this clonotype turned up a few times. The chain links TRBV11-1 to TRBJ2-2; 15 positions agree with TRBD2. After removal of 5 bases from V and 4 bases from J, the junction contained 8 bases not matched to a gene. Germline values: CDR1 SGHAT, CDR2 FQDESV (reference sequence). This CDR3 contains 18 residues. As DNA, the CDR3 is TGTGCCAGCAGCCTTTCGGGACTAGCGGGAGGAGGCACCGGGGAGCTGTTTTTT. Protein: CASSLSGLAGGGTGELFF.

This chain joins TRBV5-1 and TRBJ2-1; 7 nucleotides align to TRBD2. The CDR3 has 16 amino acids. Germline assignment: CDR1 SGHRS and CDR2 YFSETQ. The ends lost 2 bases at V and 2 bases at J; junction bases unmatched: 7. CDR3 in DNA: TGCGCCAGCAGCTTAGGTGGCGGGGGTCCCTACAATGAGCAGTTCTTC. Its protein is CASSLGGGGPYNEQFF.

This clonotype was detected a few times. This chain connects TRBV7-6 to TRBJ2-3; 11 bases match TRBD2. CDR1 is SGHVS, CDR2 FNYEAQ, per germline. J was trimmed by 2 bases and V by 0 bases; bases with no gene match: 7. There are 18 residues in the CDR3. CDR3 in DNA: TGTGCCAGCAGCTTAGCCACCGGGACTAGCGGCCCCACAGATACGCAGTATTTT. It specifies CASSLATGTSGPTDTQYF.

This clonotype came up many times. The chain couples TRBV20-1 to TRBJ2-7; 8 bases match TRBD1. Germline lookup yields CDR1 DFQATT and CDR2 SNEGSKA (reference sequence). J gave up 6 bases and V 3 bases, and 7 bases lay outside the gene matches. The CDR3 extends over 13 amino acids. CDR3 sequence reads: CSASKDRVIEQYF. The CDR3 DNA reads as TGCAGTGCTAGTAAGGACAGGGTGATCGAGCAGTACTTC.

This clonotype has ten or more counts. CDR3: CASSPGKNTEAFF. CDR3 sequence (DNA): TGTGCCAGCTCACCGGGTAAGAACACTGAAGCTTTCTTT. This chain connects TRBV18 to TRBJ1-1; D is ambiguous. From germline, CDR1 is KGHSH and CDR2 LQKENI. V lost 3 bases to trimming and J lost 1 base, with 6 bases between them. The CDR3 extends over 13 amino acids.